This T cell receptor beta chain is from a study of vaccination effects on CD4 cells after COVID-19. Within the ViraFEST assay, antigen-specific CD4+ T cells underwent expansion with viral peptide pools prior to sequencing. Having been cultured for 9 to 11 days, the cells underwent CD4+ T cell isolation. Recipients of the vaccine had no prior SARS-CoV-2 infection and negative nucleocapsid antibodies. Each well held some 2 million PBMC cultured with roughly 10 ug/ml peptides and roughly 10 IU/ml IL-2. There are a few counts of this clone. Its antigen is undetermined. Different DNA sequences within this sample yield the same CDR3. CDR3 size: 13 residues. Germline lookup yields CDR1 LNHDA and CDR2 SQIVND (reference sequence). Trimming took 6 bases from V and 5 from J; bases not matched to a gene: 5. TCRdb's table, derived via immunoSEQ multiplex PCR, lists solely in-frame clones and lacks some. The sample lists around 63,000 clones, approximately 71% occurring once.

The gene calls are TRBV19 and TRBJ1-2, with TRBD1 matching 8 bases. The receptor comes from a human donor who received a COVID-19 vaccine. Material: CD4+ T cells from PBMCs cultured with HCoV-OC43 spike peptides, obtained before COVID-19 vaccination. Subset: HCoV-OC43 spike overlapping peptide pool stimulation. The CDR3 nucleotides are TGTGCCAGTAGCCTCGACAGGGGATATGGCTACACCTTC. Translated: CASSLDRGYGYTF. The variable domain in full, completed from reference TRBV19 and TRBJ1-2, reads DGGITQSPKYLFRKEGQNVTLSCEQNLNHDAMYWYRQDPGQGLRLIYYSQIVNDFQKGDIAEGYSVSREKKESFPLTVTSAQKNPTAFYLCASSLDRGYGYTFGSGTRLTVV.